This T cell receptor beta chain was recorded in a study of T cell repertoires in aging, cancer and after chemotherapy (dated by TCRdb to about 2019). For context, the study as a whole: The donors fell into six age groups ranging from 30 or younger to 70 or older, and each group had at least three individuals. Paired pre- and post-chemotherapy samples in the solid tumor group came from brain tumor (glioblastoma) patients receiving temozolomide-based therapy. In total, the full dataset held 7.5 million to 9.5 million TCR reads. To look at immunoaging and at how T cells reconstitute after chemotherapy, the study profiled TCR beta repertoires in peripheral blood from both healthy donors and cancer patients. The cohort comprised 200 to 250 cancer patients, roughly 94 with hematological and fewer than 140 with solid cancers, plus 95 healthy donors as a reference group. General study outcomes and caveats: Significantly lower blood TCR diversity and higher clonality were observed in untreated patients with hematological or solid cancers than in age-matched healthy donors. It was noted by the authors that conclusions about immunological memory after chemotherapy cannot be drawn from the repertoire data. An increase in median generation probability over the chemotherapy interval was observed in both cancer cohorts, suggesting that the repertoire was reconstituted through rebound thymic output. In healthy donors, the decline in TCR diversity with age was mainly explained by loss of richness, whereas in cancer patients loss of evenness was also found to contribute.

Genomic DNA extracted from peripheral blood, rather than sorted cells or RNA, was used as the source for amplification of TCR beta rearrangements. With respect to this clonotype: This clone's antigen is unknown. Base qualities are not provided; no much larger clone lies one nucleotide away.

Rearranged TRB sequences spanning V, D and J segments were amplified by multiplex touch-down PCR using a mixed TRB-A/B primer pool. Illumina adapters and sample indices were attached to the amplicons through two consecutive PCR reactions run with Phusion HS II polymerase. After gel purification with the NucleoSpin Gel and PCR Clean-up kit, the amplicons were checked using Qubit and an Agilent 2100 Bioanalyzer. Sequencing of the libraries was done on an Illumina MiSeq with paired-end, single-indexed 600-cycle runs. In the authors' own workflow: MiXCR versions 2.12 and 3.0.5 were used to process the TRB sequences. Each unique CDR3 nucleotide sequence was counted as one clone, and only productive sequences with at least two reads were retained. Repertoire metrics included Shannon diversity, evenness, clonality (one minus evenness), and alpha-parameterized diversity profiles from alpha 0 to 5. The IGoR algorithm was used to calculate generation probabilities of clones in the paired pre- and post-chemotherapy samples. TCRdb ran its own pipeline on the public reads, namely fastp trimming at Q25 and MiXCR clone calling, and kept in-frame beta chains. Identical CDR3 protein sequences are pooled into one entry, listed with their most common genes and DNA. These V and J calls originate from TCRdb's pipeline instead of the authors' own analysis. A total of about 2,300 distinct CDR3 sequences appear in this sample, about 62% of them only once. About 24% of the sample is held by the ten biggest clonotypes.

Sequences LNHDA (CDR1) and SQIVND (CDR2) are obtained from the germline V gene (reference sequence). Germline trimming: 3 bases from V, 2 bases from J; junction bases outside gene matches: 10. Including cysteine and phenylalanine, the CDR3 has 16 amino acids. Only CDR3 DNA remains: 48 bases, in frame from the first base. The rearranged chain carries TRBV19 and TRBJ2-7; 7 central nucleotides agree with TRBD2. Sequencing was carried out using blood. The clonotype was recovered from a human donor with a solid tumor. The CDR3 protein: CASSMTIGSGAYEQYF. The nucleotides are TGTGCCAGTAGTATGACTATCGGGAGCGGGGCCTACGAGCAGTACTTC.